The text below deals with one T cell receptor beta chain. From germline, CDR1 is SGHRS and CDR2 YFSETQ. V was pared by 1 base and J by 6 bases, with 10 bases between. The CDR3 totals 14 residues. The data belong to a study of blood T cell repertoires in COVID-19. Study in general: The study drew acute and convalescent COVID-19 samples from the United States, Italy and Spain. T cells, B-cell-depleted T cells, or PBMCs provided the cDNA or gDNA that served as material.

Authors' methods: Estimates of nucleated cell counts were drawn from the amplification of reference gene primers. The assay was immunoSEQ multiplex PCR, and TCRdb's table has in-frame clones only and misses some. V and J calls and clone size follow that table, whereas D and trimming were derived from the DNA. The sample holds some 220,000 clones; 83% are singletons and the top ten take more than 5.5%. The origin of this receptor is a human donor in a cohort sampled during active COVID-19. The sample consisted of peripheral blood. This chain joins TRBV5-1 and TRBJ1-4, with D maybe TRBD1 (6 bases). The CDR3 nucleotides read TGCGCCAGCAGCTTGAGGGGGAGCGATGAAAAACTGTTTTTT. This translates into CASSLRGSDEKLFF. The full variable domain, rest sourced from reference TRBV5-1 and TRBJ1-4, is KAGVTQTPRYLIKTRGQQVTLSCSPISGHRSVSWYQQTPGQGLQFLFEYFSETQRNKGNFPGRFSGRQFSNSRSEMNVSTLELGDSALYLCASSLRGSDEKLFFGSGTQLSVL.